Each of the 20 T cell receptor beta chains below was sequenced from the same sample in a study of Graves' ophthalmopathy and Graves' hyperthyroidism. The sequenced template was RNA, covering the TCR beta CDR3 region. First-round RT-PCR relied on HTBI primers, and a second-round multiplex PCR came next. TCRdb re-derived calls from the multiplex PCR reads in MiXCR, one entry per CDR3 protein. The repertoire holds hundreds of thousands of distinct CDR3 sequences, with about a fifth as singletons. The sequencing sample was made of peripheral blood. The receptors derive from a woman in her late teens or twenties with stable Graves' hyperthyroidism. Some clones in this sample may be carry-over from other donors' samples.

This clonotype has at least ten counts. The V call is TRBV7-3, the J call TRBJ2-7; 8 positions match TRBD2. V trimming: 3 bases; J trimming: 10 bases; junction bases outside the gene matches: 8. Germline loops: CDR1 SGHTA, CDR2 FQGTGA. This CDR3 spans 13 amino acids. The CDR3 region is CASSFNSGTFQYF. The DNA of the CDR3 is TGTGCCAGCAGCTTTAATAGCGGGACCTTCCAGTACTTC. Based on the CDR3 plus reference TRBV7-3 and TRBJ2-7, the full variable domain is GAGVSQTPSNKVTEKGKYVELRCDPISGHTALYWYRQSLGQGPEFLIYFQGTGAADDSGLPNDRFFAVRPEGSVSTLKIQRTERGDSAVYLCASSFNSGTFQYFGPGTRLTVT.

This clonotype was counted between two and nine times. V and J are TRBV12-3 or TRBV12-4 and TRBJ2-5, with a possible D match to TRBD2 (6 bases). The CDR3 runs to 13 residues. The ends were cut back, 5 bases at V and 5 bases at J, with 12 bases in the middle. CDR3 DNA sequence: TGTGCCAGCAGTGAGGGGCTAGCGGAGACCCAGTACTTC. Translated: CASSEGLAETQYF.

This clonotype was detected many times. The rearrangement joins TRBV5-1 to TRBJ1-5, with a tentative D call TRBD1 (5 bases). Germline V gene data show CDR1 as SGHRS and CDR2 as YFSETQ. Trimming stripped 0 bases from V and 2 bases from J, with 9 bases between. The CDR3 sequence is 15 residues long. This chain's CDR3 is CASSLDGGGNQPQHF. CDR3 in DNA: TGCGCCAGCAGCTTGGACGGGGGTGGCAATCAGCCCCAGCATTTT.

V usage is TRBV2 and J usage is TRBJ1-1, with D uncertain. Trimming removed 7 bases at V and 1 base at J, with 13 bases between. The CDR3 is 14 amino acids. Germline CDR1 is SNHLY and CDR2 is FYNNEI. CDR3 protein: CASTLGSGNTEAFF. In DNA form, the CDR3 reads TGTGCCAGCACCCTCGGCTCAGGGAACACTGAAGCTTTCTTT.

This clonotype was picked up many times. The rearrangement uses TRBV14 and TRBJ1-6; D unresolved. This CDR3 region has 15 residues. The V gene lost 1 base and the J gene lost 10 bases, with 14 bases spanning the gap. CDR1 and CDR2 (germline): SGHDN, FVKESK. CDR3 sequence (DNA): TGTGCCAGCAGCCAAGGGGCCAGACTTCGGTCACCCCTCCACTTT. Protein sequence: CASSQGARLRSPLHF.

This clonotype came up many times. The chain joins TRBV6-5 to TRBJ1-1, with TRBD1 matching over 9 bases. Germline CDR1 is MNHEY and CDR2 is SVGAGI. The CDR3 extends over 15 amino acids. Trimming took 4 bases from V and 2 from J; bases not matched to a gene: 5. This CDR3 reads CASSLDRGGNTEAFF. The DNA of the CDR3 is TGTGCCAGCAGTTTGGACAGGGGAGGTAACACTGAAGCTTTCTTT.

The chain couples TRBV19 to TRBJ1-1; 8 bases fit TRBD1. The trim removed 7 bases at V and 3 bases at J, leaving 4 bases unmatched. The CDR3 extends over 13 amino acids. Per germline, CDR1 LNHDA and CDR2 SQIVND (reference sequence). The CDR3 reads CASIVQGDTEAFF. The CDR3, as DNA: TGTGCCAGTATTGTACAGGGGGACACTGAAGCTTTCTTT.

This clonotype is a singleton in its sample. This chain connects TRBV20-1 to TRBJ1-2, with 7 bases matching TRBD1. Germline V gene sequence: CDR1 DFQATT, CDR2 SNEGSKA (reference sequence). V lost 3 bases and J lost 8; bases outside the gene matches: 6. The CDR3 extends over 12 amino acids. The CDR3 here is CSARGQSGGYTF. DNA of the CDR3: TGCAGTGCTAGGGGACAGAGCGGGGGCTACACCTTC.

The chain carries TRBV11-1 and TRBJ1-1; 8 nucleotides agree with TRBD1. In germline, CDR1 is SGHAT, CDR2 FQDESV (reference sequence). The CDR3 has 14 amino acids. V shed 8 bases, J shed 6 bases, and the junction held 11 bases outside the gene matches. CDR3 sequence: CASAGQGEPAEAFF. CDR3 sequence (DNA): TGTGCCAGCGCCGGACAGGGAGAGCCCGCTGAAGCTTTCTTT. The full variable domain, completed using reference TRBV11-1 and TRBJ1-1, is EAEVAQSPRYKITEKSQAVAFWCDPISGHATLYWYRQILGQGPELLVQFQDESVVDDSQLPKDRFSAERLKGVDSTLKIQPAELGDSAMYLCASAGQGEPAEAFFGQGTRLTVV.

This clonotype was seen ten or more times. A much bigger clone sits one base away, suggesting this may be a read error. V usage is TRBV28 and J usage is TRBJ2-7; tentative D call: TRBD2 (6 bases). The length of the CDR3 is 15 residues. Germline V gene lookup returns CDR1 MDHEN and CDR2 SYDVKM. Deletions cut 3 bases from V and 2 bases from J, with 14 bases between. The CDR3: CASSFNSGTPYEQYF. CDR3 DNA: TGTGCCAGCAGTTTCAATAGCGGTACTCCCTACGAGCAGTACTTC. Variable domain in full (rest from reference TRBV28 and TRBJ2-7): DVKVTQSSRYLVKRTGEKVFLECVQDMDHENMFWYRQDPGLGLRLIYFSYDVKMKEKGDIPEGYSVSREKKERFSLILESASTNQTSMYLCASSFNSGTPYEQYFGPGTRLTVT.

This clonotype has a count of ten or more. The CDR3 region has the DNA TGTGCCAGCAGTTTAGAGGGGACGGCTGAAGCTTTCTTT. Amino acids: CASSLEGTAEAFF. The chain uses TRBV27 and TRBJ1-1; TRBD1 might be the D (5 bases). Per the germline V gene, CDR1 is MNHEY and CDR2 is SMNVEV (reference sequence). CDR3 length: 13 residues. Between the trimmed V and J ends, which lost 2 bases and 6 bases, there was a span of 10 bases.

At least ten counts were recorded for this clonotype. The chain carries TRBV27 and TRBJ2-7, with TRBD2 matching 9 bases. In germline, CDR1 is MNHEY, CDR2 SMNVEV (reference sequence). The CDR3 has 15 amino acids. V shed 2 bases and J 3 bases; nucleotides not matched to a gene: 5. The CDR3 spells CASSLAGGPFYEQYF. CDR3 nucleotides: TGTGCCAGCAGTTTAGCGGGAGGGCCTTTCTACGAGCAGTACTTC.

This clonotype was seen many times. This chain links TRBV2 with TRBJ1-2; TRBD1 might be the D (6 bases). This CDR3 has 12 residues. Trimming cost V 5 bases and J 4 bases, with 8 bases left between them. CDR1 and CDR2 (germline): SNHLY, FYNNEI. DNA for the CDR3: TGTGCCAGCAGTACAGGGTTCTATGGCTACACCTTC. It specifies CASSTGFYGYTF.

Ten or more counts support this clonotype. The chain carries TRBV5-1 and TRBJ2-7, with TRBD2 matching 10 bases. The CDR3 has 16 amino acids. Germline CDR1 SGHRS, CDR2 YFSETQ. V shed 2 bases, J shed 3 bases, and the junction held 8 bases outside the gene matches. The CDR3 loop is CASSFTSGTLIYEQYF. The DNA of the CDR3 is TGCGCCAGCAGCTTTACTAGCGGGACCCTAATCTACGAGCAGTACTTC. The full variable domain, completed using reference TRBV5-1 and TRBJ2-7, is KAGVTQTPRYLIKTRGQQVTLSCSPISGHRSVSWYQQTPGQGLQFLFEYFSETQRNKGNFPGRFSGRQFSNSRSEMNVSTLELGDSALYLCASSFTSGTLIYEQYFGPGTRLTVT.

At least ten counts were recorded for this clonotype. The CDR3 coding sequence is TGTGCCTGGAGAGGGTCCGGAGATAATTCACCCCTCCACTTT. This codes for CAWRGSGDNSPLHF. The chain joins TRBV30 to TRBJ1-6; D gene unclear. The CDR3 is 14 amino acids. Germline loops: CDR1 GTSNPN, CDR2 SVGIG (reference sequence). V dropped 3 bases and J dropped 5 bases, with 11 bases sitting between them.

This clonotype has at least ten counts. The chain is built from TRBV15 and TRBJ1-3; D ambiguous. The CDR3 totals 15 residues. Trimming took off 0 bases at V and 4 bases at J, with 10 bases between the two ends. Germline V CDR1 and CDR2: LNHNV, YYDKDF (reference sequence). This CDR3 is CATSREKGTGNTIYF. For the CDR3, the DNA is TGTGCCACCAGCAGAGAGAAGGGAACGGGAAACACCATATATTTT.

This sequence joins TRBV15 and TRBJ2-2; maybe TRBD2 (6 bases). The ends were cut back, 6 bases at V and 0 bases at J, with 17 bases in the middle. CDR3 length equals 17 residues. Germline CDR1 is LNHNV and CDR2 is YYDKDF (reference sequence). The CDR3 nucleotides are TGTGCCACCAGTGCCAATGAGGCGGGGACGAACACCGGGGAGCTGTTTTTT. As protein: CATSANEAGTNTGELFF.

This clonotype was seen many times. The rearrangement uses TRBV5-1 and TRBJ2-5; no firm D call. Trimming pared 0 bases from V and 1 base from J, leaving 13 bases between. The CDR3 totals 16 residues. Per germline, CDR1 SGHRS and CDR2 YFSETQ. CDR3 in amino acids: CASSLGVERRQETQYF. The CDR3 DNA is TGCGCCAGCAGCTTGGGGGTAGAACGCCGCCAAGAGACCCAGTACTTC.

V is TRBV29-1 and J is TRBJ1-2; tentatively, D is TRBD1 (5 bases). CDR1 and CDR2 from the germline V gene are SQVTM and ANQGSEA. CDR3 length: 12 residues. V lost 3 bases and J lost 4, with 9 bases in between. CDR3 bases: TGCAGCGTTGACAGGGCTGGCTATGGCTACACCTTC. Encoded protein: CSVDRAGYGYTF. The full variable domain, rest sourced from reference TRBV29-1 and TRBJ1-2, is SAVISQKPSRDICQRGTSLTIQCQVDSQVTMMFWYRQQPGQSLTLIATANQGSEATYESGFVIDKFPISRPNLTFSTLTVSNMSPEDSSIYLCSVDRAGYGYTFGSGTRLTVV.

This clonotype was detected many times. This chain connects TRBV9 to TRBJ1-1; TRBD1 might be the D (5 bases). Trimming left V 3 bases short and J 0 bases short, with 9 bases between. Germline CDR1 SGDLS, CDR2 YYNGEE. The length of the CDR3 is 14 residues. CDR3 amino acids: CASSAGTVNTEAFF. CDR3 nucleotides: TGTGCCAGCAGCGCCGGGACGGTGAACACTGAAGCTTTCTTT.